The 5 T cell receptor beta chains below were found in one sample sequenced in a study of shared clonotypes between healthy human individuals (dated by TCRdb to about 2020). Library generation was performed with the immunoSEQ multiplex PCR assay. TCRdb took this table from immuneACCESS and kept in-frame rearrangements with V and J called. Such tables lack part of the clones; where checked against another copy, unresolved V genes explain under half of the gap, and the rest is unexplained. The sample yields about 820,000 clones; about 91% were counted once. Less than 25% of the sample lies in the top ten. CD8 naive samples were CD45RO-negative cells positively selected for CCR7, giving a CD45RA+CCR7+ population that excluded TemRA cells. Sequenced material: naive CD8+ T cells sorted from blood. In the paper's terms, the cell subset or site label means: CD45RA+CCR7+. The origin of the receptors is a young man in good health.

The genes are TRBV12-5 and TRBJ1-1; D gene ambiguous. V shed 3 bases and J shed 0 bases, with 5 bases lying between them. Looked up from germline, CDR1 is LGHNT and CDR2 is FRNRAP. The CDR3 contains 13 residues. DNA for the CDR3: TGTGCTAGTGGTTTAAGGGTGAACACTGAAGCTTTCTTT. Translation gives CASGLRVNTEAFF.

The chain carries TRBV5-1 and TRBJ2-2, with D possibly TRBD1 on 6 matching bases. The germline CDR1 and CDR2 sequences are SGHRS and YFSETQ. V was pared by 4 bases and J by 3 bases, with 16 bases between. The CDR3 length is 16 residues. The CDR3 DNA is TGCGCCAGCAGCCCCAGGACAGCTGGGGACACCGGGGAGCTGTTTTTT. Residues: CASSPRTAGDTGELFF.

The chain joins TRBV27 to TRBJ2-7, with D tentatively TRBD1 (5 bases). V was clipped by 5 bases and J by 2 bases, with 10 bases between them. Germline values: CDR1 MNHEY, CDR2 SMNVEV (reference sequence). The CDR3 length is 13 residues. The DNA for the CDR3 is TGTGCCAGCAGTGTACAGGTTACCTACGAGCAGTACTTC. Protein: CASSVQVTYEQYF.

V and J are TRBV27 and TRBJ2-1, with 7 bases that match TRBD2. Germline V gives CDR1 MNHEY, CDR2 SMNVEV (reference sequence). Trimming cost V 0 bases and J 3 bases; bases outside gene matches: 8. The CDR3 is 17 residues long. CDR3 sequence reads: CASSLSGGRNLYNEQFF. The CDR3 DNA sequence: TGTGCCAGCAGTTTATCGGGCGGGAGAAATCTCTACAATGAGCAGTTCTTC.

The chain uses TRBV29-1 and TRBJ2-1, with 8 bases fitting TRBD2. CDR3 length: 16 amino acids. With 1 base clipped from V and 2 bases from J, the junction kept 7 bases outside the gene matches. CDR1 is SQVTM, CDR2 ANQGSEA, per germline. The CDR3 nucleotides are TGCAGCGTTGAAGGGGAAGCGGGAGTACCCTACAATGAGCAGTTCTTC. As protein: CSVEGEAGVPYNEQFF.